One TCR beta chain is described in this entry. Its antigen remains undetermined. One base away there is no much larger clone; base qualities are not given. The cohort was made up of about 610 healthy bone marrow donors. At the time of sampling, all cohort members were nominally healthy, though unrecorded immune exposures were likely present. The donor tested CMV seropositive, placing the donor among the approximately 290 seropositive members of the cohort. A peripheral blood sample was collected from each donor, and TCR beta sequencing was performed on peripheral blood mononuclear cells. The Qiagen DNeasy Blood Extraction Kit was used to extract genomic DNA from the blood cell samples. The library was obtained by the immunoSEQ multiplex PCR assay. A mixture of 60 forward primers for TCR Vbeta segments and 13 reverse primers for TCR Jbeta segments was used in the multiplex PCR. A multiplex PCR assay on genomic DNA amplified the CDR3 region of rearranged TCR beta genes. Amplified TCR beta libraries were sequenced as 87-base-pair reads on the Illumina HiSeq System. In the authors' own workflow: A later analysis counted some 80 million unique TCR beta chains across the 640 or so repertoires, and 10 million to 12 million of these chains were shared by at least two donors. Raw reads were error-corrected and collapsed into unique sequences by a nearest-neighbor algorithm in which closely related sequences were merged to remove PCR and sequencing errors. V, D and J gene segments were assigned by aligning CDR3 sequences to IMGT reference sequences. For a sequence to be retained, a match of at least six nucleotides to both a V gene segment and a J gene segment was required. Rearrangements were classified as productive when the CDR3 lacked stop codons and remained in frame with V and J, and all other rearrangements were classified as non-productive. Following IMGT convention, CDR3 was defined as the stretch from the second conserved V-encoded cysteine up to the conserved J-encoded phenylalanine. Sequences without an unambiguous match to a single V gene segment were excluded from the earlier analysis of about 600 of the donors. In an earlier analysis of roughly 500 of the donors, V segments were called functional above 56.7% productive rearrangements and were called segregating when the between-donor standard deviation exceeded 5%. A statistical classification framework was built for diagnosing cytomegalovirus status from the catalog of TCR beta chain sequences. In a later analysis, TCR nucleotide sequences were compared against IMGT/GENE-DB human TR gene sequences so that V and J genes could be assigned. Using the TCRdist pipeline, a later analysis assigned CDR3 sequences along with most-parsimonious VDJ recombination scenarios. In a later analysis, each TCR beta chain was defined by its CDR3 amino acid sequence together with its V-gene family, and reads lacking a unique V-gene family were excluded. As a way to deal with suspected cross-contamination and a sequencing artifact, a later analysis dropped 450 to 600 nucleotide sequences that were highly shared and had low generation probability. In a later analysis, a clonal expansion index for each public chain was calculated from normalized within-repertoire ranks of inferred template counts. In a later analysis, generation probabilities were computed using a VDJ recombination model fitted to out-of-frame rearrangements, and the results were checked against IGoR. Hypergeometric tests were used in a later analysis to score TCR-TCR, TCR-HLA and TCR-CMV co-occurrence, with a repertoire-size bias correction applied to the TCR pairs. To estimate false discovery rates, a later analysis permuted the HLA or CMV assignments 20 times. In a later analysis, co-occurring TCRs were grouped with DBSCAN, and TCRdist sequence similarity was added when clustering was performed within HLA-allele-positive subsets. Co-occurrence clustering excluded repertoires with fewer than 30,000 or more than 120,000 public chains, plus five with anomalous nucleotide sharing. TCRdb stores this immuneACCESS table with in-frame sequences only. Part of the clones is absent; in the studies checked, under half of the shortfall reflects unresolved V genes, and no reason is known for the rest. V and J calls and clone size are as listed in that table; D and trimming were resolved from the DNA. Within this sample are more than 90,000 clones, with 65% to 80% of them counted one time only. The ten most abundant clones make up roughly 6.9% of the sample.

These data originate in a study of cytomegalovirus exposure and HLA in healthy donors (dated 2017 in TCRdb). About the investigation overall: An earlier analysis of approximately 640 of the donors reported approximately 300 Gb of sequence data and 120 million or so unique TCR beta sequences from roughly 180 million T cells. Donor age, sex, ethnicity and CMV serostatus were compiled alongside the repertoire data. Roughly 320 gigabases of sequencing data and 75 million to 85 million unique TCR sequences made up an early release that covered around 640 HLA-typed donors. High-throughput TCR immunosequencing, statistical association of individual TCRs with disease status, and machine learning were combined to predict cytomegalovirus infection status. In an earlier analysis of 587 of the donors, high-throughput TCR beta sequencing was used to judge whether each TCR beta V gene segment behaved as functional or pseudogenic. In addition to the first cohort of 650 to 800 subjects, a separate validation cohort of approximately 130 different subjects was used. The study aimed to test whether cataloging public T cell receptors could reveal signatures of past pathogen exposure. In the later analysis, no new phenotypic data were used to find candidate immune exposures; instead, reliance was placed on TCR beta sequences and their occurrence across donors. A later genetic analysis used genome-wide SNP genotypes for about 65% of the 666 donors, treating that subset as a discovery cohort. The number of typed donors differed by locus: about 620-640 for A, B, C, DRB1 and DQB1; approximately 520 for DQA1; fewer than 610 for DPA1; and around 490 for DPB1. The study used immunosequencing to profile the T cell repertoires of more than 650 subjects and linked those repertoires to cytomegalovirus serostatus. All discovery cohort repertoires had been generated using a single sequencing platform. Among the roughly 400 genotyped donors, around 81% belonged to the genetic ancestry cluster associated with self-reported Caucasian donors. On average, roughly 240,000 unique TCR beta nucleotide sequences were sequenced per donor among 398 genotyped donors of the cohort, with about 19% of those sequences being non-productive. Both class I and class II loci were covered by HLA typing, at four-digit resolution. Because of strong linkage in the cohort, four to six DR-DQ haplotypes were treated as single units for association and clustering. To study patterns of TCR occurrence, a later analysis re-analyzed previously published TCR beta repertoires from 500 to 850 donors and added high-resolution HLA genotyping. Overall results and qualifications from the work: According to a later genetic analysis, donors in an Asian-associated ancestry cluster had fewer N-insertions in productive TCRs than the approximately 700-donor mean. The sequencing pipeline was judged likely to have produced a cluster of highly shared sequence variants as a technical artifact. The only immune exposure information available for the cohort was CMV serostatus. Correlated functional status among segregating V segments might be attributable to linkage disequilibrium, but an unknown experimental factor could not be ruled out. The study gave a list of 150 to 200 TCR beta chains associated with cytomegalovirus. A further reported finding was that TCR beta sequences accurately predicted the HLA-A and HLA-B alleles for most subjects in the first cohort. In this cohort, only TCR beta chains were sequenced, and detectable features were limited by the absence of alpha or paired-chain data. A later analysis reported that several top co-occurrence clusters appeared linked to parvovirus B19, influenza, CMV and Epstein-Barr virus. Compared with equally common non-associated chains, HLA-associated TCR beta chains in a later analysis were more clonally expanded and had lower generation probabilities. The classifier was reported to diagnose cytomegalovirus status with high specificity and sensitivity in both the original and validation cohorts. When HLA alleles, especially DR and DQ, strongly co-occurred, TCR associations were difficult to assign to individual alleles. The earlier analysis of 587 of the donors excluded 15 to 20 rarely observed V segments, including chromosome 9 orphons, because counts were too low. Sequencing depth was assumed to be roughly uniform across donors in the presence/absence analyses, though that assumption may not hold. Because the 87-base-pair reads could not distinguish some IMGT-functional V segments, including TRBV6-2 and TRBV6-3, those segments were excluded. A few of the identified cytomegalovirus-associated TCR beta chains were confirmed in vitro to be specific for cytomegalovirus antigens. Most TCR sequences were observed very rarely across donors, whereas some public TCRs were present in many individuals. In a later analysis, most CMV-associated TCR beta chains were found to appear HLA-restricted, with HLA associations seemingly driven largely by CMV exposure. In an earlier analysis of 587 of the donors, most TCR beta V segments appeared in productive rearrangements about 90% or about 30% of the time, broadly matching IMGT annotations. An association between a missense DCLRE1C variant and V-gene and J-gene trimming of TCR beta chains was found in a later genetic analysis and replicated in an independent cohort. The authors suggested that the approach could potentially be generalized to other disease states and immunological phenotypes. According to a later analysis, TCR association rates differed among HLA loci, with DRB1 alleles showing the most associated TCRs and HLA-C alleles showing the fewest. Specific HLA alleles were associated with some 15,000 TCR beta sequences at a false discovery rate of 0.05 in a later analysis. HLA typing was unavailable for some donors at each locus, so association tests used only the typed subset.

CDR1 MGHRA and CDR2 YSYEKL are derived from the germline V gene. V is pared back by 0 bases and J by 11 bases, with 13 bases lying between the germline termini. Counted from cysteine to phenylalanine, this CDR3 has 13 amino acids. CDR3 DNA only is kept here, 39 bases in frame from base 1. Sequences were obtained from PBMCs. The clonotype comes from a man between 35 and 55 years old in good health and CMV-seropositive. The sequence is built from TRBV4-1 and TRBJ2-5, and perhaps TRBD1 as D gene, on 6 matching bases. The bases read TGCGCCAGCAGCCAAGATAGGGGGTTTGAGCAGTACTTC. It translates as CASSQDRGFEQYF.